Presented here are 7 T cell receptor beta chains from one specimen sequenced in a study of T-cell memory formation after mild COVID-19. TCRdb re-analysed the 5' RACE reads in MiXCR, keeping a single row per CDR3 protein. The table lists 350,000 to 550,000 distinct CDR3 sequences, roughly 18% of them singletons. The sequencing input was PBMCs or a T cell subset sorted from them (not recorded which). These receptors all come from a man aged 18 to 30 who had mild COVID-19 (a few samples of this study predate the infection). Cell type and time point are not known.

The CDR3 sequence is CSARDRGGNTEAFF. The DNA for the CDR3 is TGCAGTGCTAGAGACCGGGGTGGGAACACTGAAGCTTTCTTT. The rearrangement joins TRBV20-1 to TRBJ1-1; D ambiguous. V was cut by 0 bases and J by 1 base, with 9 bases left in between. Germline lookup yields CDR1 DFQATT and CDR2 SNEGSKA (reference sequence). There are 14 residues in the CDR3.

The rearrangement links TRBV12-5 to TRBJ2-1, with D unresolved. CDR1 LGHNT and CDR2 FRNRAP come from the germline V gene. Trimming took 0 bases from V and 2 from J, leaving 8 bases between them. The length of the CDR3 is 15 residues. DNA for the CDR3: TGTGCTAGTGGTTTGGTAGCCGGAGCCTACAATGAGCAGTTCTTC. It is translated as CASGLVAGAYNEQFF.

This clonotype was counted only a few times. This chain uses TRBV7-2 with TRBJ2-5; perhaps TRBD2 as D (6 bases). Trimming shortened V by 8 bases and J by 4 bases, and 14 bases separated the two germline ends. The CDR3 has 13 residues. CDR1 and CDR2 from the germline V gene are SGHTA and FQGNSA. CDR3 region: CASLQRRGETQYF. The CDR3 region has the DNA TGTGCCAGCCTACAGCGGCGGGGAGAGACCCAGTACTTC.

The table lists this clonotype with many counts. V and J are TRBV7-2 and TRBJ2-1; 10 bases line up with TRBD2. V lost 6 bases, J lost 8 bases, and 10 bases stayed unmatched. The CDR3 runs to 15 residues. Germline-derived CDR1 and CDR2 are SGHTA and FQGNSA. The CDR3 bases are TGTGCCAGCAGAGTACTAGCGGGGTTAGGGGATGAGCAGTTCTTC. It yields the protein CASRVLAGLGDEQFF.

The table lists this clonotype with a few counts. The rearrangement joins TRBV7-8 to TRBJ1-2, with D hard to call. V lost 0 bases, J lost 3 bases, and 11 bases lay in between. CDR3 length: 15 residues. The germline gives CDR1 SGHVS, CDR2 FQNEAQ. In DNA form, the CDR3 reads TGTGCCAGCAGCTTAGCTTCTGTTAAAGACTATGGCTACACCTTC. Protein sequence: CASSLASVKDYGYTF.

This rearrangement joins TRBV11-1 to TRBJ2-7; TRBD1 aligns across 8 bases. Per the germline V gene, CDR1 is SGHAT and CDR2 is FQDESV (reference sequence). CDR3 length equals 15 residues. J gave up 2 bases and V 6 bases, and 9 bases lay outside the gene matches. CDR3 protein: CASRITGTGTYEQYF. The CDR3 DNA is TGTGCCAGCAGGATTACCGGGACAGGCACCTACGAGCAGTACTTC.

The table lists this clonotype with a few counts. The V call is TRBV4-1, the J call TRBJ2-1; unclear D gene. The ends were cut back, 0 bases at V and 2 bases at J, with 8 bases in the middle. Germline-derived CDR1 and CDR2 are MGHRA and YSYEKL. CDR3 size: 15 residues. The CDR3 nucleotides read TGCGCCAGCAGCCAAGAGCATACGACCTACAATGAGCAGTTCTTC. Translating it yields CASSQEHTTYNEQFF.